The source of this T cell receptor (beta chain) is a study of OX40 agonist ivuxolimab in advanced cancers. Study context: The treatment was a fully human IgG2 OX40 agonist, ivuxolimab. Study conclusions and caveats: CD8+ T cells showed, on average, more clonal expansion than CD4+ cells.

Germline V gene data show CDR1 as SEHNR and CDR2 as FQNEAQ (reference sequence). The CDR3 is 13 residues long. With 0 bases removed from V and 2 bases from J, the gap between germline ends came to 5 bases. The protocol was immunoSEQ multiplex PCR, while the TCRdb copy is restricted to in-frame clones and leaves out a portion. The table shows roughly 76,000 clones, with 90% to 95% occurring only once. Comments on this clone: Its antigen is unknown.

This TCR came from an adult with an advanced solid tumor such as melanoma, head and neck, liver or kidney cancer. The sequencing here drew on CD4+ or CD8+ T cells sorted from blood, taken in a trial of the OX40 agonist ivuxolimab. The V and J genes are TRBV7-9 and TRBJ2-7; D gene ambiguous. The CDR3 loop is CASSLAPTYEQYF. CDR3 bases: TGTGCCAGCAGCTTAGCACCCACCTACGAGCAGTACTTC. The full variable domain, rest sourced from reference TRBV7-9 and TRBJ2-7, is DTGVSQNPRHKITKRGQNVTFRCDPISEHNRLYWYRQTLGQGPEFLTYFQNEAQLEKSRLLSDRFSAERPKGSFSTLEIQRTEQGDSAMYLCASSLAPTYEQYFGPGTRLTVT.